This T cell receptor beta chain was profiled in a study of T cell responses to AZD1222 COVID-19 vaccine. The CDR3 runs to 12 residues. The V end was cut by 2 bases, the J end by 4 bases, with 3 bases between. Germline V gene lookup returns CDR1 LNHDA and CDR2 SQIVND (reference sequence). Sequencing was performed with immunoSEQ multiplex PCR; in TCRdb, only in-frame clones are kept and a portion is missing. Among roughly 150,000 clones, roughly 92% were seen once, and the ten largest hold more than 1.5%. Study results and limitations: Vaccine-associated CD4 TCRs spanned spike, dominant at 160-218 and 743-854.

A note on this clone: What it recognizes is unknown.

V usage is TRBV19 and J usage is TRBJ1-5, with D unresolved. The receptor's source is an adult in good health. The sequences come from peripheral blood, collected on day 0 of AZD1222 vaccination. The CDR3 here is CASSIQNQPQHF. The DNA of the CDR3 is TGTGCCAGTAGTATACAAAATCAGCCCCAGCATTTT.